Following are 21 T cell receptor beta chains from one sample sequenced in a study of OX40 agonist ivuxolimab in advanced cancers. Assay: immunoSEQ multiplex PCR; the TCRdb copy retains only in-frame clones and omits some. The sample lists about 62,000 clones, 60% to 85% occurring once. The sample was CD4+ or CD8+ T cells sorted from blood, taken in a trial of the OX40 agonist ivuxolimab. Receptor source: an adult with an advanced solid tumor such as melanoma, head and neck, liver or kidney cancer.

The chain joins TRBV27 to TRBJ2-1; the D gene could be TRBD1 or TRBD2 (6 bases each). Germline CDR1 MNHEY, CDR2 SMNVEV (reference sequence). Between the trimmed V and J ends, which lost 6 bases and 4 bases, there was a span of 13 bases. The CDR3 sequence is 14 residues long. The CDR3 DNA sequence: TGTGCCAGCAGCCAAACGGGGGCGTACAATGAGCAGTTCTTC. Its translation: CASSQTGAYNEQFF.

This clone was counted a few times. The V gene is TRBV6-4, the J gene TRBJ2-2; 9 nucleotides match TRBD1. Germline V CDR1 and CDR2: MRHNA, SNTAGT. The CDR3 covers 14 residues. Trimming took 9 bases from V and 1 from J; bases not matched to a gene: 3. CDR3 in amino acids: CASKTGGNTGELFF. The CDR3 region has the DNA TGTGCCAGTAAGACAGGGGGGAACACCGGGGAGCTGTTTTTT.

The CDR3 loop is CASSQGRIVPNYGYTF. The DNA for the CDR3 is TGCGCCAGCAGCCAAGGACGAATCGTCCCTAACTATGGCTACACCTTC. The chain combines TRBV4-1 with TRBJ1-2; D not resolved. The V end was cut by 1 base, the J end by 0 bases, with 12 bases between. In germline, CDR1 is MGHRA, CDR2 YSYEKL. The CDR3 spans 16 residues.

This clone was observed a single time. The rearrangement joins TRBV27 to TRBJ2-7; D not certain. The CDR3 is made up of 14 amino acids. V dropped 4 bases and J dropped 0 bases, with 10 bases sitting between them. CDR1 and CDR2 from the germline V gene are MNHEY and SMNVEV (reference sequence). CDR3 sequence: CASSSDGYSYEQYF. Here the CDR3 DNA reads TGTGCCAGCAGTTCGGACGGATACTCCTACGAGCAGTACTTC.

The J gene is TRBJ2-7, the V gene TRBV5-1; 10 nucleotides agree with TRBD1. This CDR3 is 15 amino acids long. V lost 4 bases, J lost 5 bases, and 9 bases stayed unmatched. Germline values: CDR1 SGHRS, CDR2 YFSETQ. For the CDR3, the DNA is TGCGCCAGCAGCACCCAGGGACAGGGGATCAACGAGCAGTACTTC. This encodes CASSTQGQGINEQYF.

DNA of the CDR3: TGTGCCAGCAGTTTCTACGGTCCGAACACCGGGGAGCTGTTTTTT. Encoded protein: CASSFYGPNTGELFF. The chain recombines TRBV27 with TRBJ2-2; D is uncertain. Trimming pared 3 bases from V and 0 bases from J, leaving 8 bases between. Germline V gives CDR1 MNHEY, CDR2 SMNVEV (reference sequence). This CDR3 spans 15 amino acids.

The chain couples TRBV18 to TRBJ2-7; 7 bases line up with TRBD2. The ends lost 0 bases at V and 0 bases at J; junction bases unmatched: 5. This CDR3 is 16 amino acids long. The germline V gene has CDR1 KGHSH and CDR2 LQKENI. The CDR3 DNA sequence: TGTGCCAGCTCACCACCGGGAGGGGAGAACTCCTACGAGCAGTACTTC. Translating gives CASSPPGGENSYEQYF.

In DNA form, the CDR3 reads TGTGCCAGCAGCCGGGGACAGGGGTCCGAGCAGTACTTC. The encoded protein is CASSRGQGSEQYF. The chain is built from TRBV4-2 and TRBJ2-7; TRBD1 aligns across 10 bases. From germline, CDR1 is LGHNA and CDR2 YNFKEQ. CDR3 length: 13 amino acids. V shed 4 bases and J 6 bases; nucleotides not matched to a gene: 3.

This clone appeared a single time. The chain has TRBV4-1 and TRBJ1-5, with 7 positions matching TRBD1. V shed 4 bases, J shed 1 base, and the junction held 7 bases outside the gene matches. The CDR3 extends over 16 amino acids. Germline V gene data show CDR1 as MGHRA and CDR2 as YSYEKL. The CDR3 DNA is TGCGCCAGCAGCCTCACAGGGGTAGGGAGCAATCAGCCCCAGCATTTT. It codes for CASSLTGVGSNQPQHF.

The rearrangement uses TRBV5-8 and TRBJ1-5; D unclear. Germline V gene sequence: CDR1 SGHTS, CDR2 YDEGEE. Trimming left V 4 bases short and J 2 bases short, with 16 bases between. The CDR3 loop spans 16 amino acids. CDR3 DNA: TGTGCCAGCAGCCCACTTGTGGCAACTGGCAATCAGCCCCAGCATTTT. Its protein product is CASSPLVATGNQPQHF.

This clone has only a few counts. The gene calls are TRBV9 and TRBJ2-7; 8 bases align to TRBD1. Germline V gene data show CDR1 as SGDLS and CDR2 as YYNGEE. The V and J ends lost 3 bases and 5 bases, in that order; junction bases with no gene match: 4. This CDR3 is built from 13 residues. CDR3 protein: CASSEPRGHEQYF. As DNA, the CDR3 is TGTGCCAGCAGCGAGCCCAGGGGGCACGAGCAGTACTTC. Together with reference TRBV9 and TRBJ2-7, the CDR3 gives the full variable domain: DSGVTQTPKHLITATGQRVTLRCSPRSGDLSVYWYQQSLDQGLQFLIQYYNGEERAKGNILERFSAQQFPDLHSELNLSSLELGDSALYFCASSEPRGHEQYFGPGTRLTVT.

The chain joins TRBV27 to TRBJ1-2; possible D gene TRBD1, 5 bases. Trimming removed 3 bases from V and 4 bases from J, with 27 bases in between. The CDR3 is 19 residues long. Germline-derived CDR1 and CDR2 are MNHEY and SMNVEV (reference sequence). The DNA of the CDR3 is TGTGCCAGCAGTTTTCTCGGGGTCGGTCAGGGATCTAACCTCTATGGCTACACCTTC. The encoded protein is CASSFLGVGQGSNLYGYTF.

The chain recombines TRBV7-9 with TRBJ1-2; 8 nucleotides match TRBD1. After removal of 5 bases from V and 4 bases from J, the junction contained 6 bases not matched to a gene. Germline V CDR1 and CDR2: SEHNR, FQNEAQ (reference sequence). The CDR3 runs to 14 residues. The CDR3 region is CASSPRTGSYGYTF. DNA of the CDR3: TGTGCCAGCAGCCCACGGACAGGGAGCTATGGCTACACCTTC.

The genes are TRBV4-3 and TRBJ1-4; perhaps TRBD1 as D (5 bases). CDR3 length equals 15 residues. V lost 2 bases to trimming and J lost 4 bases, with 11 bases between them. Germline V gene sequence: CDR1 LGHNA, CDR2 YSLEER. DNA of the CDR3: TGCGCCAGCAGCCAAACCAGGGAGTATAATGAAAAACTGTTTTTT. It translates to CASSQTREYNEKLFF.

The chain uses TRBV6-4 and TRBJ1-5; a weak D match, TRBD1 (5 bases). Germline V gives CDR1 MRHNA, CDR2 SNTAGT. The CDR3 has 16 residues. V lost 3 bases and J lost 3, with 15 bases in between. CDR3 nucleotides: TGTGCCAGCAGTGATCCCGTCAGGGTTGACAATCAGCCCCAGCATTTT. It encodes CASSDPVRVDNQPQHF.

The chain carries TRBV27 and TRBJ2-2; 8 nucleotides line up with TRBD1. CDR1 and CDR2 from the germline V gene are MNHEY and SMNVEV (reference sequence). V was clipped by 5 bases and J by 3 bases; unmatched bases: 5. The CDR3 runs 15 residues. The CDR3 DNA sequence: TGTGCCAGCAGTACGACAGGGGCGTACACCGGGGAGCTGTTTTTT. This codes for CASSTTGAYTGELFF.

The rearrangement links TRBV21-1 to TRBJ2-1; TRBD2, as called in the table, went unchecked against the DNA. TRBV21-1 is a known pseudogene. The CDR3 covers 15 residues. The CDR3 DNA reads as TGTGCCACCGTGAAGGGGTCTAGCGAACGGGGTGAGCAGTTCTTC. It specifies CATVKGSSERGEQFF.

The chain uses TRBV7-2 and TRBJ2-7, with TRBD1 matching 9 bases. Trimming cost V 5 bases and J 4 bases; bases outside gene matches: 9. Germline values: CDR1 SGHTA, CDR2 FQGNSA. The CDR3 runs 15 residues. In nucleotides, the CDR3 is TGTGCCAGCAGCCCCCGGGACAGGGTGGGGTACGAGCAGTACTTC. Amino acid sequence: CASSPRDRVGYEQYF.

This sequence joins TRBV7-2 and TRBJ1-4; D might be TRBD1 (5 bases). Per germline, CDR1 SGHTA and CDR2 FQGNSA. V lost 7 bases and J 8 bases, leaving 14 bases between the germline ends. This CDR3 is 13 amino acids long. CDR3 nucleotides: TGTGCCAGCACCCCCGGGGGGAACGAAAAACTGTTTTTT. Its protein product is CASTPGGNEKLFF. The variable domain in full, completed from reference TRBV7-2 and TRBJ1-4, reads GAGVSQSPSNKVTEKGKDVELRCDPISGHTALYWYRQSLGQGLEFLIYFQGNSAPDKSGLPSDRFSAERTGGSVSTLTIQRTQQEDSAVYLCASTPGGNEKLFFGSGTQLSVL.

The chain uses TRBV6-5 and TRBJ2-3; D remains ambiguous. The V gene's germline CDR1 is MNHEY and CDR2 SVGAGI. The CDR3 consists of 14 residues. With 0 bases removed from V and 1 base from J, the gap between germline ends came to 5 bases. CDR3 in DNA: TGTGCCAGCAGTTACTCGGCTGGCACAGATACGCAGTATTTT. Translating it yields CASSYSAGTDTQYF.

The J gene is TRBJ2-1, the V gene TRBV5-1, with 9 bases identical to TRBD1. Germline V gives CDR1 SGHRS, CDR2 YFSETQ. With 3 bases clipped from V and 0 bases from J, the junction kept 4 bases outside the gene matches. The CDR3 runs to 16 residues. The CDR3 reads CASSYRGPDSYNEQFF. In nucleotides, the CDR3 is TGCGCCAGCAGCTACAGGGGGCCGGACTCCTACAATGAGCAGTTCTTC.